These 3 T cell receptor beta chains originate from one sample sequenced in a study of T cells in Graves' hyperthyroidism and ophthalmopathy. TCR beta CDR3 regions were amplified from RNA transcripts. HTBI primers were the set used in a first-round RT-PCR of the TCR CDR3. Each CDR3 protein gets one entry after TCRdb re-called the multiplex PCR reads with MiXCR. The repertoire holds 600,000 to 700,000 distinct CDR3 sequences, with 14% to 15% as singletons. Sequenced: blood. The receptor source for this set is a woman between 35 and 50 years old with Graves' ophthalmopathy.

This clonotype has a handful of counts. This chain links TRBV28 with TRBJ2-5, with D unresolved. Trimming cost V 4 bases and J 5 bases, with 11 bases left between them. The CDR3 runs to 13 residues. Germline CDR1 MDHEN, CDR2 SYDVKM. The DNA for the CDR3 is TGTGCCAGCAGTTATACCCCCGGGGAGACCCAGTACTTC. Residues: CASSYTPGETQYF.

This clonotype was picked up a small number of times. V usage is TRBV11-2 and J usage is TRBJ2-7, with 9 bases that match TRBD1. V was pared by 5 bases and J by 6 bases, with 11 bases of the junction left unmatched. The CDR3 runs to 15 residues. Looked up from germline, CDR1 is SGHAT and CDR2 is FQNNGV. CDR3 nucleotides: TGTGCCAGCAGCCCGAACAGGGGGCGCCGGAGCGAGCAGTACTTC. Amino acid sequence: CASSPNRGRRSEQYF.

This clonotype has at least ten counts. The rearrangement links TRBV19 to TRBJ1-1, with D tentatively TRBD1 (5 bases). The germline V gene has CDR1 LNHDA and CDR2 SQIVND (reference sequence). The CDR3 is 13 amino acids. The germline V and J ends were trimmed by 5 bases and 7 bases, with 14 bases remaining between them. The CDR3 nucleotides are TGTGCCAGTAGTTTAGGGGTGAGGGTTGAAGCTTTCTTT. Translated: CASSLGVRVEAFF.